One and the same sample provided the 28 T cell receptor beta chains below, sequenced in a study of graft-versus-host responses after intestinal transplantation. Antigens of these TCRs are unknown. Generated by immunoSEQ multiplex PCR, the TCRdb table keeps only in-frame clones and is missing some. The sample shows fewer than 120,000 clones, just over 90% of them seen only once. The starting material was unstimulated CD8+ T cells sorted from spleen or lymph node cells, obtained before intestinal transplant. The receptors stem from a human donor who received an intestinal transplant.

This clone showed up just once. The chain is built from TRBV19 and TRBJ2-7, with D perhaps matching TRBD1 (6 bases). V was trimmed by 3 bases and J by 7 bases, leaving 16 bases between them. CDR1 and CDR2 from the germline V gene are LNHDA and SQIVND (reference sequence). CDR3 size: 14 residues. Here the CDR3 reads CASSIGTRVREQYF. The CDR3 bases are TGTGCCAGTAGTATTGGGACACGGGTTCGGGAGCAGTACTTC.

This clone was observed once. The chain links TRBV19 to TRBJ1-1; D not certain. CDR1 and CDR2 from the germline V gene are LNHDA and SQIVND (reference sequence). V was cut by 2 bases and J by 0 bases, with 7 bases left in between. There are 14 residues in the CDR3. The CDR3 reads CASSITYMNTEAFF. CDR3 DNA sequence: TGTGCCAGTAGTATAACATACATGAACACTGAAGCTTTCTTT. The full variable domain, in which reference TRBV19 and TRBJ1-1 provide the parts outside the CDR3, is DGGITQSPKYLFRKEGQNVTLSCEQNLNHDAMYWYRQDPGQGLRLIYYSQIVNDFQKGDIAEGYSVSREKKESFPLTVTSAQKNPTAFYLCASSITYMNTEAFFGQGTRLTVV.

This chain links TRBV12-5 with TRBJ2-5, with D possibly matching TRBD2 (8 bases). The ends were cut back, 6 bases at V and 2 bases at J, with 25 bases in the middle. CDR1 and CDR2 (germline): LGHNT, FRNRAP. The CDR3 sequence is 18 residues long. CDR3 sequence: CASGGYREGLQGQETQYF. The CDR3 DNA follows: TGTGCTAGTGGGGGCTACCGGGAGGGACTACAGGGGCAAGAGACCCAGTACTTC.

V gene TRBV13 combines with J gene TRBJ2-7; TRBD1 agrees at 8 bases. CDR3 length equals 14 residues. Germline V CDR1 and CDR2: PRHDT, FYEKMQ (reference sequence). Trimming cost V 0 bases and J 2 bases; bases outside gene matches: 0. The CDR3 DNA sequence: TGTGCCAGCAGCTTAGGACAGGGGGCCTACGAGCAGTACTTC. Translating gives CASSLGQGAYEQYF.

The V gene is TRBV4-1, the J gene TRBJ2-7; the match to TRBD1 covers 7 bases. There are 14 residues in the CDR3. Trimming took 1 base from V and 3 from J; bases not matched to a gene: 3. Germline values: CDR1 MGHRA, CDR2 YSYEKL. As DNA, the CDR3 is TGCGCCAGCAGCCAAGCGGCAGGGGGCTACGAGCAGTACTTC. Translation gives CASSQAAGGYEQYF.

CDR3 sequence: CASSPGAIIGYGYTF. In DNA form, the CDR3 reads TGCGCCAGCAGCCCCGGGGCAATTATTGGCTATGGCTACACCTTC. The gene calls are TRBV5-1 and TRBJ1-2; D perhaps matches TRBD1 (5 bases). V was shortened by 4 bases and J by 4 bases, with 17 bases between the two germline ends. Germline V gene data show CDR1 as SGHRS and CDR2 as YFSETQ. The CDR3 extends over 15 amino acids.

This chain joins TRBV19 and TRBJ1-5; the D gene is possibly TRBD1 (5 bases). The V end was cut by 5 bases, the J end by 0 bases, with 11 bases between. This CDR3 is 15 amino acids long. Per the germline V gene, CDR1 is LNHDA and CDR2 is SQIVND (reference sequence). The CDR3 is CASSPGTFSNQPQHF. CDR3 sequence (DNA): TGTGCCAGTAGTCCCGGGACGTTTAGCAATCAGCCCCAGCATTTT.

The chain carries TRBV4-1 and TRBJ2-7; 12 positions agree with TRBD2. The germline CDR1 and CDR2 sequences are MGHRA and YSYEKL. The CDR3 runs 16 residues. V shed 1 base, J shed 4 bases, and the junction held 5 bases outside the gene matches. DNA for the CDR3: TGCGCCAGCAGCCAAGGTCCACTAGCGGGAGGTTACGAGCAGTACTTC. It is translated as CASSQGPLAGGYEQYF.

This clone occurred once. The chain employs TRBV9 and TRBJ2-3; D gene uncertain. Looked up from germline, CDR1 is SGDLS and CDR2 is YYNGEE. The germline V and J ends were trimmed by 0 bases and 0 bases, with 8 bases remaining between them. This CDR3 spans 15 amino acids. CDR3 sequence: CASSVATGSTDTQYF. CDR3 nucleotide sequence: TGTGCCAGCAGCGTAGCTACCGGGAGCACAGATACGCAGTATTTT.

The genes are TRBV7-8 and TRBJ2-1, with 8 bases fitting TRBD2. This CDR3 region has 17 residues. From germline, CDR1 is SGHVS and CDR2 FQNEAQ. With V trimmed by 7 bases and J by 4 bases, 15 bases remained unmatched. The CDR3 protein is CASTVTGGSGSYNEQFF. In DNA form, the CDR3 reads TGTGCCAGCACCGTTACCGGGGGGAGCGGGAGTTACAATGAGCAGTTCTTC.

The chain has TRBV27 and TRBJ2-7, with TRBD1 matching 9 bases. The germline V gene has CDR1 MNHEY and CDR2 SMNVEV (reference sequence). Trimming took 8 bases from V and 3 from J; bases not matched to a gene: 5. The CDR3 is 13 residues long. DNA of the CDR3: TGTGCCAGCGCCTTGACAGGGGGCTACGAGCAGTACTTC. Protein: CASALTGGYEQYF.

This clone occurred once. The chain is built from TRBV30 and TRBJ2-7, with TRBD2 matching 13 bases. After removal of 3 bases from V and 2 bases from J, the junction contained 1 base not matched to a gene. Germline CDR1 and CDR2: GTSNPN and SVGIG (reference sequence). This CDR3 has 14 amino acids. The chain's CDR3 is CAWRTSGRTYEQYF. CDR3 nucleotides: TGTGCCTGGAGGACTAGCGGGAGGACCTACGAGCAGTACTTC.

This chain uses TRBV9 with TRBJ2-5, with TRBD2 identical over 11 bases. The germline V gene encodes CDR1 SGDLS and CDR2 YYNGEE. The CDR3 extends over 17 amino acids. The junction had 6 bases not matched to a gene; V was cut back by 2 bases and J by 0 bases. The CDR3, as DNA: TGTGCCAGCAGCGTCCCGGGACTAGCGGAAAACCAAGAGACCCAGTACTTC. Translation gives CASSVPGLAENQETQYF. Full variable domain (rest looked up from reference TRBV9 and TRBJ2-5): DSGVTQTPKHLITATGQRVTLRCSPRSGDLSVYWYQQSLDQGLQFLIQYYNGEERAKGNILERFSAQQFPDLHSELNLSSLELGDSALYFCASSVPGLAENQETQYFGPGTRLLVL.

This rearrangement joins TRBV28 to TRBJ1-5; D may be TRBD1 (6 bases). The CDR3 runs to 13 residues. The germline V and J ends were trimmed by 11 bases and 5 bases, with 16 bases remaining between them. Germline CDR1 reads MDHEN; CDR2 reads SYDVKM. CDR3: CASAGPGDQPQHF. Here the CDR3 DNA reads TGTGCCTCGGCAGGGCCAGGGGATCAGCCCCAGCATTTT.

The chain recombines TRBV10-3 with TRBJ2-1; a weak D match, TRBD2 (5 bases). CDR1 ENHRY and CDR2 SYGVKD come from the germline V gene. Trimming left V 0 bases short and J 15 bases short, with 12 bases between. This CDR3 region has 12 residues. CDR3 in DNA: TGTGCCATCAGTGAGTCGGACTCTGAGGGGTTCTTC. This sequence encodes CAISESDSEGFF.

This chain connects TRBV7-6 to TRBJ2-1; 12 bases are a match to TRBD2. Germline trimming cut 3 bases from V and 4 bases from J; bases unmatched to any gene: 4. The CDR3 length is 16 residues. Germline V CDR1 and CDR2: SGHVS, FNYEAQ. CDR3 in amino acids: CASSFRTSGTYNEQFF. In DNA, the CDR3 is TGTGCCAGCAGCTTCAGGACTAGCGGGACTTACAATGAGCAGTTCTTC.

The chain employs TRBV5-1 and TRBJ2-1; D is unresolved. This CDR3 region has 12 residues. The germline gives CDR1 SGHRS, CDR2 YFSETQ. Trimming left V 8 bases short and J 0 bases short, with 6 bases between. The CDR3: CARVTSYNEQFF. CDR3 sequence (DNA): TGCGCCAGAGTTACCTCCTACAATGAGCAGTTCTTC.

The rearrangement uses TRBV27 and TRBJ2-7; 10 positions agree with TRBD1. Germline CDR1 reads MNHEY; CDR2 reads SMNVEV (reference sequence). Losses at the gene ends were 4 bases for V and 6 bases for J; bases not matched to a gene: 6. CDR3 length: 14 residues. For the CDR3, the DNA is TGTGCCAGCAGTTCCGGACAGGGGGTCGGCGAGCAGTACTTC. Protein sequence: CASSSGQGVGEQYF.

About this clone itself: The junction shows a germline mismatch at one end, possibly a read error. Other nucleotide sequences in the sample specify the same CDR3. The chain combines TRBV7-6 with TRBJ2-4; TRBD1 is a possible D gene (5 bases). The germline gives CDR1 SGHVS, CDR2 FNYEAQ. This CDR3 region has 17 residues. The chain's CDR3 is CASSPIVQGASKNIQYF. In nucleotides, the CDR3 is TGTGCCAGCAGCCCAATCGTGCAGGGCGCCTCCAAAAACATTCAGTACTTT.

In nucleotides, the CDR3 is TGTGCCAGCAGGACTAGCCAAGAGACCCAGTACTTC. The encoded protein is CASRTSQETQYF. V gene TRBV27 combines with J gene TRBJ2-5, with D possibly matching TRBD2 (6 bases). CDR3 size: 12 residues. The V gene lost 6 bases and the J gene lost 1 base, with 6 bases spanning the gap. Per germline, CDR1 MNHEY and CDR2 SMNVEV (reference sequence).

The chain uses TRBV7-2 and TRBJ2-1; TRBD1 agrees at 10 bases. Germline-derived CDR1 and CDR2 are SGHTA and FQGNSA. The CDR3 extends over 16 amino acids. With V trimmed by 4 bases and J by 5 bases, 8 bases remained unmatched. The CDR3 coding sequence is TGTGCCAGCAGCTCTACCCCGGGACAGGGGCACAATGAGCAGTTCTTC. This codes for CASSSTPGQGHNEQFF.

V and J are TRBV7-3 and TRBJ2-2; D is unclear. V was trimmed by 2 bases and J by 0 bases, leaving 4 bases between them. CDR1 and CDR2 from the germline V gene are SGHTA and FQGTGA. The CDR3 runs to 14 residues. CDR3 coding DNA: TGTGCCAGCAGCTTAGGGACGAACACCGGGGAGCTGTTTTTT. It yields the protein CASSLGTNTGELFF.

The V call is TRBV5-1, the J call TRBJ2-2; 9 positions match TRBD2. The CDR3 totals 14 residues. Germline CDR1 reads SGHRS; CDR2 reads YFSETQ. The trim removed 3 bases at V and 6 bases at J, leaving 3 bases unmatched. This chain's CDR3 is CASSWRTSAGELFF. In DNA, the CDR3 is TGCGCCAGCAGCTGGAGGACTAGCGCCGGGGAGCTGTTTTTT.

The chain uses TRBV4-2 and TRBJ2-1; no reliable D call. Per germline, CDR1 LGHNA and CDR2 YNFKEQ. This CDR3 spans 15 amino acids. The V end lost 1 base, the J end lost 0 bases, and 7 bases lay between the germline ends. DNA of the CDR3: TGTGCCAGCAGCCAAGTTGAGAGCTCCTACAATGAGCAGTTCTTC. It encodes CASSQVESSYNEQFF.

This chain joins TRBV19 and TRBJ1-5; D might be TRBD1 (5 bases). Between the trimmed V and J ends, which lost 4 bases and 3 bases, there was a span of 10 bases. The CDR3 contains 14 residues. Germline values: CDR1 LNHDA, CDR2 SQIVND (reference sequence). CDR3 in amino acids: CASSTQGHNQPQHF. The CDR3, as DNA: TGTGCCAGTAGTACCCAGGGCCACAATCAGCCCCAGCATTTT.

This rearrangement joins TRBV2 to TRBJ2-5, with D perhaps being TRBD1 or TRBD2 (5 bases each). This CDR3 is built from 15 residues. Germline V gene lookup returns CDR1 SNHLY and CDR2 FYNNEI. With 7 bases removed from V and 4 bases from J, the gap between germline ends came to 19 bases. Here the CDR3 reads CASTEEVLGAETQYF. CDR3 nucleotides: TGTGCCAGCACTGAGGAGGTCCTAGGGGCAGAGACCCAGTACTTC.

The rearrangement uses TRBV7-9 and TRBJ2-5, with 16 bases lining up with TRBD2. Germline V gene data show CDR1 as SEHNR and CDR2 as FQNEAQ (reference sequence). The CDR3 spans 17 residues. V shed 4 bases, J shed 4 bases, and the junction held 6 bases outside the gene matches. The CDR3 coding sequence is TGTGCCAGCAGCTCGGGACTAGCGGGAGGGCCAAGAGAGACCCAGTACTTC. Translating gives CASSSGLAGGPRETQYF.

V and J are TRBV27 and TRBJ2-1; no clear D. Trimming took off 1 base at V and 1 base at J, with 11 bases between the two ends. Germline-derived CDR1 and CDR2 are MNHEY and SMNVEV (reference sequence). The CDR3 loop spans 16 amino acids. CDR3 DNA sequence: TGTGCCAGCAGTTTATATGAGTCGTCTTCCTACAATGAGCAGTTCTTC. Protein product: CASSLYESSSYNEQFF.